This record concerns one TCR beta chain sequence. Its antigen is unknown. These data belong to a study of T cell responses to AZD1222 COVID-19 vaccine. About the research overall: Second-dose intervals near 4 or 12 weeks were combined. Study observations and caveats: Repertoire sampling occurred only after the peak T cell response. Dominant at 160-218 and 743-854, vaccine-associated CD4 TCRs also spanned spike. Clonal diversity was possibly underestimated, and white British individuals and females predominated among donors.

Germline V gene lookup returns CDR1 MGHRA and CDR2 YSYEKL. The CDR3 extends over 13 amino acids. The germline V and J ends were trimmed by 6 bases and 4 bases, with 10 bases remaining between them. Produced via immunoSEQ multiplex PCR; TCRdb's table is partial and in-frame only. The sample consists of about 100,000 clones, 90% of them appearing once. Sample: peripheral blood, taken on day 0 of AZD1222 vaccination. V usage is TRBV4-1 and J usage is TRBJ1-5, with D unclear. This receptor was identified in an adult in good health. CDR3 nucleotide sequence: TGCGCCAGCAGTAATGAGGGAAATCAGCCCCAGCATTTT. Its protein is CASSNEGNQPQHF.